The rows below give T cell receptor beta chains drawn from one sample of a study of T cells in Graves' hyperthyroidism and ophthalmopathy. MiXCR, run by TCRdb on the multiplex PCR reads, gives a single entry per CDR3 protein. Found here are 700,000 or so distinct CDR3 sequences, roughly 15% of them singletons; the top ten hold over 7.5%. The sequenced sample was blood. The receptors come from a young man with Graves' hyperthyroidism. CDR3s include the opening cysteine and the closing phenylalanine or tryptophan. A D gene is named only where the DNA matches it firmly. Rows may omit the clone size; those that give it use once, few, many or a size class.

d_gene,v_gene,j_gene,abundance,CDR3aa
NA,TRBV6-2/TRBV6-3,TRBJ1-5,NA,CATTRQASNQPQHF
NA,TRBV12-3/TRBV12-4,TRBJ2-7,many,CASSLIAGVRVEQYF
TRBD2,TRBV5-1,TRBJ2-7,NA,CASSIRGLGEQYF
NA,TRBV19,TRBJ2-7,many,CASSIQAGGSAEQYF
NA,TRBV3-1,TRBJ1-4,NA,CASSHDYATNEKLFF
TRBD1,TRBV19,TRBJ2-7,few,CASKVDRASYEQYF
NA,TRBV3-1,TRBJ2-7,many,CASSHKAYEQYF
NA,TRBV30,TRBJ2-7,few,CAWSNRVGTYEQYF
NA,TRBV5-1,TRBJ2-7,many,CASSLGLNYEQYF
NA,TRBV27,TRBJ2-3,many,CASSFFPRGQGTDTQYF
NA,TRBV3-1,TRBJ2-2,many,CASSQEIWVQGGELFF
TRBD2,TRBV12-3/TRBV12-4,TRBJ2-7,few,CASSLGTSGKDEQYF